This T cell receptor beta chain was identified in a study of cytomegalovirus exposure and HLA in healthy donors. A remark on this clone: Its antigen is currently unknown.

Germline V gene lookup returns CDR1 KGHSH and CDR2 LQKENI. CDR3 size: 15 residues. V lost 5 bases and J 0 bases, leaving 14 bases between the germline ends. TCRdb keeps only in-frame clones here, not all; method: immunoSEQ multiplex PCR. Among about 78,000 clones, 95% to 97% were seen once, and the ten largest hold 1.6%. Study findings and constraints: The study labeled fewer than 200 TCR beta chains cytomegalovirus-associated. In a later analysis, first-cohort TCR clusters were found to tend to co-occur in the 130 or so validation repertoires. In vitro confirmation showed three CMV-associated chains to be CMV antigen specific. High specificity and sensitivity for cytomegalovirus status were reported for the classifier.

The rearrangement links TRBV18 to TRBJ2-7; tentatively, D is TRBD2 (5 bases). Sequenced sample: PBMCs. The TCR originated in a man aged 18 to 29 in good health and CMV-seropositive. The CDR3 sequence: CASSSSGTSSYEQYF. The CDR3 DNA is TGTGCCAGCTCATCCAGCGGAACAAGCTCCTACGAGCAGTACTTC.